This passage covers 17 T cell receptor beta chains from one sample sequenced in a study of beta chain features in type 1 diabetes. TCRB transcripts that were expressed got sequenced, as all of the isolated RNA had been reverse transcribed. The table came from immunoSEQ multiplex PCR; TCRdb's copy has only in-frame clones and leaves some out. Among over 700,000 clones listed, 15% to 20% were seen once. Sequencing was performed on naive CD4+ T cells from blood. These TCRs come from a woman aged 18-29 years in good health.

This clone came up a few times. The chain employs TRBV7-2 and TRBJ2-3, with 8 nucleotides matching TRBD2. Germline V lookup: CDR1 SGHTA, CDR2 FQGNSA. Trimming at V came to 0 bases and at J to 14 bases, leaving 10 bases not matched to a gene. This CDR3 comprises 14 residues. CDR3 coding DNA: TGTGCCAGCAGCTTAGCGTTTGCGGGAGGTCGACCGTATTTT. It is translated as CASSLAFAGGRPYF.

This clone was detected a few times. V is TRBV4-3 and J is TRBJ2-5, with D hard to call. V lost 3 bases to trimming and J lost 4 bases, with 9 bases between them. Germline V lookup: CDR1 LGHNA, CDR2 YSLEER. The CDR3 length is 13 residues. CDR3 in amino acids: CASSHRPGETQYF. The CDR3 bases are TGCGCCAGCAGCCACCGACCGGGAGAGACCCAGTACTTC.

The table lists this clone with many counts. The V gene is TRBV10-3, the J gene TRBJ1-2; D is ambiguous. Germline V gene sequence: CDR1 ENHRY, CDR2 SYGVKD. The CDR3 is 13 amino acids. The germline V and J ends were trimmed by 0 bases and 8 bases, with 10 bases remaining between them. CDR3 bases: TGTGCCATCAGTGAGTCGACAAGAGGGGGCTACACCTTC. It translates to CAISESTRGGYTF.

This chain joins TRBV9 and TRBJ2-1; 14 bases fit TRBD2. The V segment lost 1 base and the J segment 4 bases; nucleotides outside the gene matches: 1. Germline V gives CDR1 SGDLS, CDR2 YYNGEE. This CDR3 region has 16 residues. The DNA for the CDR3 is TGTGCCAGCAGCGTAAGACTAGCGGGAGGGTACAATGAGCAGTTCTTC. Encoded protein: CASSVRLAGGYNEQFF.

V is TRBV7-2 and J is TRBJ2-1; D not resolved. The length of the CDR3 is 15 residues. Trimming removed 2 bases from V and 10 bases from J, with 18 bases in between. The germline V gene has CDR1 SGHTA and CDR2 FQGNSA. In DNA form, the CDR3 reads TGTGCCAGCAGCTTACTAGAGGCTAGGGCGTTCGAGCAGTTCTTC. Translating gives CASSLLEARAFEQFF. Combining the CDR3 with reference TRBV7-2 and TRBJ2-1 gives the whole variable domain GAGVSQSPSNKVTEKGKDVELRCDPISGHTALYWYRQSLGQGLEFLIYFQGNSAPDKSGLPSDRFSAERTGGSVSTLTIQRTQQEDSAVYLCASSLLEARAFEQFFGPGTRLTVL.

The rearrangement uses TRBV7-8 and TRBJ1-4, with D possibly being TRBD1 (6 bases). This CDR3 has 17 residues. The germline V gene encodes CDR1 SGHVS and CDR2 FQNEAQ. The V end lost 4 bases, the J end lost 7 bases, and 22 bases lay between the germline ends. The CDR3 sequence: CASSSGRGERLGEKLFF. The CDR3 nucleotides are TGTGCCAGCAGCTCCGGCAGGGGCGAGAGGTTGGGTGAAAAACTGTTTTTT.

This clone was found a few times. The chain recombines TRBV25-1 with TRBJ2-5; D perhaps matches TRBD1 (6 bases). There are 13 residues in the CDR3. V was clipped by 5 bases and J by 4 bases, with 11 bases between them. CDR1 and CDR2 from the germline V gene are MGHDK and SYGVNS. Here the CDR3 reads CASSFRGGETQYF. CDR3 nucleotide sequence: TGTGCCAGCAGTTTCAGGGGTGGAGAGACCCAGTACTTC. Full variable domain (outside the CDR3, taken from reference TRBV25-1 and TRBJ2-5): EADIYQTPRYLVIGTGKKITLECSQTMGHDKMYWYQQDPGMELHLIHYSYGVNSTEKGDLSSESTVSRIRTEHFPLTLESARPSHTSQYLCASSFRGGETQYFGPGTRLLVL.

The chain joins TRBV5-6 to TRBJ2-1; no definite D call. V dropped 2 bases and J dropped 5 bases, with 5 bases sitting between them. Germline values: CDR1 SGHDT, CDR2 YYEEEE. The CDR3 runs 12 residues. The CDR3, as DNA: TGTGCCAGCAGCTTAACTCACAATGAGCAGTTCTTC. It specifies CASSLTHNEQFF.

This clone was detected a few times. Additional DNA sequences in this sample encode the identical CDR3. V is TRBV18 and J is TRBJ1-3; 7 nucleotides agree with TRBD1. This CDR3 is built from 15 residues. The ends lost 0 bases at V and 2 bases at J; junction bases unmatched: 1. Per germline, CDR1 KGHSH and CDR2 LQKENI. The CDR3 reads CASSPPGTAGNTIYF. The CDR3 nucleotides read TGTGCCAGCTCACCACCTGGGACAGCTGGAAACACCATATATTTT.

This sequence joins TRBV20-1 and TRBJ2-4; D is undetermined. The CDR3 covers 11 residues. V was pared by 3 bases and J by 9 bases, with 9 bases between. Germline loops: CDR1 DFQATT, CDR2 SNEGSKA (reference sequence). CDR3 amino acids: CSARDRVIQYF. CDR3 bases: TGCAGTGCTAGGGACCGTGTCATTCAGTACTTC.

The DNA of the CDR3 is TGTGCCATCTCAACAGGGGGCATCAACACCGGGGAGCTGTTTTTT. Residues: CAISTGGINTGELFF. The V and J genes are TRBV11-1 and TRBJ2-2, with 9 nucleotides matching TRBD1. Losses at the gene ends were 10 bases for V and 2 bases for J; bases not matched to a gene: 8. Germline V gene lookup returns CDR1 SGHAT and CDR2 FQDESV (reference sequence). This CDR3 spans 15 amino acids.

This clone occurred a few times. The CDR3 here is CASSYGSTGGKSEQFF. CDR3 sequence (DNA): TGTGCCAGCAGTTACGGGTCAACAGGGGGTAAAAGTGAGCAGTTCTTC. The gene calls are TRBV6-5 and TRBJ2-1, with 8 bases fitting TRBD1. Germline lookup yields CDR1 MNHEY and CDR2 SVGAGI. CDR3 length: 16 residues. Losses at the gene ends were 2 bases for V and 9 bases for J; bases not matched to a gene: 12.

In this sample, this clone turned up a few times. The V and J genes are TRBV18 and TRBJ2-2, with D unclear. CDR3 size: 14 residues. V lost 3 bases to trimming and J lost 7 bases, with 12 bases between them. Looked up from germline, CDR1 is KGHSH and CDR2 is LQKENI. The CDR3 sequence is CASSPGNRGGELFF. CDR3 bases: TGTGCCAGCTCACCGGGGAACCGAGGCGGGGAGCTGTTTTTT.

This clone was seen a few times. This chain links TRBV5-4 with TRBJ1-1; maybe TRBD1 (5 bases). The CDR3 has 15 amino acids. Germline V gene sequence: CDR1 SGHNT, CDR2 YYREEE (reference sequence). Trimming shortened V by 4 bases and J by 4 bases, and 17 bases separated the two germline ends. The CDR3 nucleotides are TGTGCCAGCAGCCGTTACGGACAAACGGCCACTGAAGCTTTCTTT. Its protein product is CASSRYGQTATEAFF. Using reference TRBV5-4 and TRBJ1-1 for the parts outside the CDR3, the full variable domain is ETGVTQSPTHLIKTRGQQVTLRCSSQSGHNTVSWYQQALGQGPQFIFQYYREEENGRGNFPPRFSGLQFPNYSSELNVNALELDDSALYLCASSRYGQTATEAFFGQGTRLTVV.

About this clone: Other DNA sequences in this sample translate to the same CDR3. The chain has TRBV18 and TRBJ2-1; 11 nucleotides match TRBD2. The V segment lost 4 bases and the J segment 4 bases; nucleotides outside the gene matches: 3. CDR1 and CDR2 (germline): KGHSH, LQKENI. The CDR3 length is 15 residues. The CDR3 nucleotides are TGTGCCAGCTCACTCGGGACTAGCGGTTACAATGAGCAGTTCTTC. Its translation: CASSLGTSGYNEQFF.

In this sample, this clone turned up a few times. The chain uses TRBV5-1 and TRBJ2-3, with D unclear. Germline V lookup: CDR1 SGHRS, CDR2 YFSETQ. This CDR3 has 13 residues. V gave up 0 bases and J gave up 5 bases, with 7 bases separating them. The CDR3 loop is CASSLGREDTQYF. The CDR3 DNA reads TGCGCCAGCAGCTTGGGCCGCGAAGATACGCAGTATTTT.

This clone was found a few times. The V and J genes are TRBV5-4 and TRBJ2-3; 7 nucleotides line up with TRBD2. The CDR3 extends over 14 amino acids. Unmatched junction bases numbered 1, after V lost 1 base and J lost 2 bases. CDR1 and CDR2 (germline): SGHNT, YYREEE (reference sequence). The CDR3 reads CASSLTSATDTQYF. The DNA for the CDR3 is TGTGCCAGCAGCTTGACTAGCGCCACAGATACGCAGTATTTT.